This TCR beta chain was sequenced in a study of Graves' ophthalmopathy and Graves' hyperthyroidism. Broader study findings: Detection in blood was also observed for most expanded thyroid clonotypes above 0.001 frequency.

Ineligible for inclusion were patients with other autoimmune diseases, uncontrolled infections, pregnancy or lactation. CDR3 regions of TCR beta were amplified from RNA transcripts. HTBI-primed first-round RT-PCR preceded second-round multiplex PCR. TCRdb re-called the multiplex PCR reads with MiXCR, one entry per CDR3 protein. The sample includes fewer than 350,000 distinct CDR3 sequences, around a sixth of them seen just once. This clonotype was observed many times. Antigen unknown. The receptor comes from an adult man with Graves' ophthalmopathy. The material sequenced was peripheral blood.

The CDR3: CASSLVGGDNSPLHF. CDR3 nucleotides: TGTGCCAGCAGCTTAGTTGGGGGGGATAATTCACCCCTCCACTTT. This chain links TRBV11-2 with TRBJ1-6; D might be TRBD1 (5 bases). Trimming shortened V by 1 base and J by 5 bases, and 9 bases separated the two germline ends. In germline, CDR1 is SGHAT, CDR2 FQNNGV. The CDR3 is made up of 15 amino acids.